These 5 T cell receptor beta chains came from one sample sequenced in a study of cytotoxic CD8 clonotypes in ibrutinib-treated CLL. Measured with immunoSEQ multiplex PCR; TCRdb has only the in-frame clones, and not every one. The sample shows 200,000 to 250,000 clones, about four fifths of them seen only once. Sequenced here: PBMCs, sampled after 12 months of ibrutinib treatment. The receptors were sampled from a human donor with chronic lymphocytic leukemia.

The chain has TRBV6-5 and TRBJ1-3, with D perhaps TRBD1 (6 bases). The CDR3 covers 14 residues. CDR1 and CDR2 (germline): MNHEY, SVGAGI. V lost 6 bases and J lost 0, with 9 bases in between. CDR3 DNA: TGTGCCAGCAGCCAGGACAGCTCTGGAAACACCATATATTTT. This translates into CASSQDSSGNTIYF.

V gene TRBV19 combines with J gene TRBJ1-5, with 10 positions matching TRBD1. CDR1 and CDR2 (germline): LNHDA, SQIVND (reference sequence). This CDR3 contains 15 residues. The V segment lost 5 bases and the J segment 3 bases; nucleotides outside the gene matches: 4. CDR3 coding DNA: TGTGCCAGTAGTTGGGACAGGGGATACAATCAGCCCCAGCATTTT. Translating it yields CASSWDRGYNQPQHF.

This clone was counted only a few times. The J gene is TRBJ2-2, the V gene TRBV7-9; 8 positions match TRBD2. Germline V gene data show CDR1 as SEHNR and CDR2 as FQNEAQ (reference sequence). The CDR3 has 16 residues. V dropped 1 base and J dropped 8; count of bases not matched to a gene: 9. This CDR3 reads CASSLGKWTSPGELFF. For the CDR3, the DNA is TGTGCCAGCAGCTTAGGAAAATGGACTAGCCCGGGGGAGCTGTTTTTT.

The chain uses TRBV15 and TRBJ2-3; D is possibly TRBD2 (6 bases). Between the trimmed V and J ends, which lost 6 bases and 4 bases, there was a span of 20 bases. The length of the CDR3 is 16 residues. From germline, CDR1 is LNHNV and CDR2 YYDKDF (reference sequence). CDR3 nucleotide sequence: TGTGCCACCAGAGAGACCAGGCGGGGAGCTGCAGATACGCAGTATTTT. Residues: CATRETRRGAADTQYF.

The chain joins TRBV11-2 to TRBJ1-2, with 8 bases matching TRBD1. V was pared by 6 bases and J by 7 bases, with 19 bases of the junction left unmatched. The CDR3 spans 17 residues. Germline lookup yields CDR1 SGHAT and CDR2 FQNNGV. Here the CDR3 reads CASRTPQLGQVNPGYTF. The CDR3, as DNA: TGTGCCAGCAGGACCCCCCAATTGGGACAGGTGAATCCTGGCTACACCTTC.